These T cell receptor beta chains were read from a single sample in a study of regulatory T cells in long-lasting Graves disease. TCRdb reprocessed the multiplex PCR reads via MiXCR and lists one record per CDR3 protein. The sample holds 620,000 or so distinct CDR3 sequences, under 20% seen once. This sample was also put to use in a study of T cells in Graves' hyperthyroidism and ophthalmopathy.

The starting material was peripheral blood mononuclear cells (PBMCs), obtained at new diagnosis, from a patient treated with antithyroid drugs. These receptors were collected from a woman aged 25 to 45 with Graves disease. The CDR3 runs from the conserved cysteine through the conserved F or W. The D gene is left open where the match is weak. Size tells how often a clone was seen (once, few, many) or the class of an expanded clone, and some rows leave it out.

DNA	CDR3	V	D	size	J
TGCAGTGCTGCCCTAAGGGTGGTAGATTCACCCCTCCACTTT	CSAALRVVDSPLHF	TRBV20-1	.	few	TRBJ1-6
TGTGCCAGCAAACAAACACGGACTAGCGGGGCCTCCTACGAGCAGTACTTC	CASKQTRTSGASYEQYF	TRBV7-8	TRBD2	few	TRBJ2-7
TGTGCCAGCAGTTACTCCCAGGGGGCGCGGCAGCCCCAGCATTTT	CASSYSQGARQPQHF	TRBV6-5	TRBD1	many	TRBJ1-5
TGTGCCAGCAGATCTCAGGGGGGGCAAGAGACCCAGTACTTC	CASRSQGGQETQYF	TRBV6-1	.	many	TRBJ2-5
TGTGCCAGCAGCGTAGATGGGGGAAGGCAAGAGACCCAGTACTTC	CASSVDGGRQETQYF	TRBV9	.	few	TRBJ2-5
TGCAGTGCTAGAGGAATGACTAGCGGGAGCGGTTACAATGAGCAGTTCTTC	CSARGMTSGSGYNEQFF	TRBV20-1	TRBD2	.	TRBJ2-1
TGTGCCAGCAGTTACTCGATGGGTTTCTCCACGGCGCAGTACTTC	CASSYSMGFSTAQYF	TRBV6-6	.	few	TRBJ2-7
TGTGCCAGCAGCGCATGGACTAGGACGGATGAGCAGTTCTTC	CASSAWTRTDEQFF	TRBV7-9	TRBD2	few	TRBJ2-1
TGTGCCAGCAGGGGCCCTCTCGCCCCCGGGACAGGGTACGACGAGCAGTACTTC	CASRGPLAPGTGYDEQYF	TRBV2	TRBD1	.	TRBJ2-7
TGTGCCAGCAGCGATTTGGGGACAGGGATGCCCCAGCATTTT	CASSDLGTGMPQHF	TRBV2	TRBD1	many	TRBJ1-5
TGTGCCAGCAGCTTAGTACGCCTCAGTGAGCAGTTCTTC	CASSLVRLSEQFF	TRBV7-2	.	many	TRBJ2-1
TGTGCCAGCAGCTTGAAGTCTCGGGGCAATGAGCAGTTCTTC	CASSLKSRGNEQFF	TRBV5-4	.	few	TRBJ2-1
TGTGCCAGCAGCCCGGACGGTTACACTGAAGCTTTCTTT	CASSPDGYTEAFF	TRBV3-1	.	many	TRBJ1-1
TGTGCCAGCAGCGTTACTAGCGGGAGCCGCACAGATACGCAGTATTTT	CASSVTSGSRTDTQYF	TRBV9	TRBD2	few	TRBJ2-3
TGCGCCAGTCAGACAGGGACGGCGGATGGGGCCAACGTCCTGACTTTC	CASQTGTADGANVLTF	TRBV5-1	TRBD1	.	TRBJ2-6
TGTGCCAGTAGTAGACGGACAGGCGCTGGTCAAGAGACCCAGTACTTC	CASSRRTGAGQETQYF	TRBV19	TRBD1	.	TRBJ2-5
TGTGCCAGCAGCGGGACAGGGGGTTCAGGAAACACCATATATTTT	CASSGTGGSGNTIYF	TRBV2	TRBD1	many	TRBJ1-3